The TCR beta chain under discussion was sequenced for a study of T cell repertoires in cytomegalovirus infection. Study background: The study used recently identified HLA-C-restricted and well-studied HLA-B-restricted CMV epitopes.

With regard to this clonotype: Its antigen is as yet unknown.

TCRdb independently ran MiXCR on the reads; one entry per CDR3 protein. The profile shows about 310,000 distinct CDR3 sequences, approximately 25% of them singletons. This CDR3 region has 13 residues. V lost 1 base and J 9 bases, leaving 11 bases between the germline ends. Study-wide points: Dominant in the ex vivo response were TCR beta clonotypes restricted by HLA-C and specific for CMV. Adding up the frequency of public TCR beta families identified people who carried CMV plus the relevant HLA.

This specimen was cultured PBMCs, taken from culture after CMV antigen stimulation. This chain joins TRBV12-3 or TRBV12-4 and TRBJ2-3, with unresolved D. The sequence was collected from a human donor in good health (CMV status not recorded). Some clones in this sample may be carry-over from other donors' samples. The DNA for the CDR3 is TGTGCCAGCAGTTTAGGCGGTGGGCGGACGCAGTATTTT. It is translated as CASSLGGGRTQYF.